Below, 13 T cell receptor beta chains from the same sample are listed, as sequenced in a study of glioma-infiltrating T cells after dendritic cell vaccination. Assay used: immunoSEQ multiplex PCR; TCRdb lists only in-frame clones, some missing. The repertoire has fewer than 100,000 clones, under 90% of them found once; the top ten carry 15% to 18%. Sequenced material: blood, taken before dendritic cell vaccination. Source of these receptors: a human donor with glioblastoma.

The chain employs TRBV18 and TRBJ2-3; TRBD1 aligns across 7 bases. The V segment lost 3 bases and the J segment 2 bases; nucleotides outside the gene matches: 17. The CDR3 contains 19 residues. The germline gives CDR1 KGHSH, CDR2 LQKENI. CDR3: CASSPVGPSGTAFTDTQYF. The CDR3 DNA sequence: TGTGCCAGCTCACCGGTAGGACCCTCCGGGACAGCCTTCACAGATACGCAGTATTTT.

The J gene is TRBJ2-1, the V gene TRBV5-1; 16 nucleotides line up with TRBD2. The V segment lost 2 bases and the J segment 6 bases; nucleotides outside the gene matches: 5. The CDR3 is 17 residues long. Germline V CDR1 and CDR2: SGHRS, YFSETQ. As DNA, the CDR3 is TGCGCCAGCAGCTTAATGGGACTAGCGGGAGGGCGCAATGAGCAGTTCTTC. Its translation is CASSLMGLAGGRNEQFF.

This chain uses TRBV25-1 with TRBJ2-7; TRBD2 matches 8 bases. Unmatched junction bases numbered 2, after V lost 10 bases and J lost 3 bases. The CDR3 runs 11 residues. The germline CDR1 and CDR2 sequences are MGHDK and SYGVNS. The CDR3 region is CATGTSYEQYF. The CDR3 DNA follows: TGTGCCACCGGGACTAGCTACGAGCAGTACTTC.

This CDR3 reads CASSLGGSSYTF. DNA for the CDR3: TGTGCCAGCAGCTTAGGAGGGTCGAGCTACACCTTC. The chain uses TRBV7-9 and TRBJ1-2; D unclear. V was trimmed by 1 base and J by 9 bases, leaving 9 bases between them. CDR1 is SEHNR, CDR2 FQNEAQ, per germline (reference sequence). The CDR3 runs to 12 residues.

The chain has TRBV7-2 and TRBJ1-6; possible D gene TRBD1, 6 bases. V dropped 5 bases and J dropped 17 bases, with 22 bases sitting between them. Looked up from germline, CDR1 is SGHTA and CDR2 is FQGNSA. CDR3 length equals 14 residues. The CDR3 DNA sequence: TGTGCCAGCAGCGGAAGCCCGGGAGGGGGGTGGGTCCACTTT. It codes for CASSGSPGGGWVHF.

This chain's CDR3 is CASGNRGEETQYF. CDR3 coding DNA: TGTGCCAGCGGGAACAGGGGTGAAGAGACCCAGTACTTC. The gene calls are TRBV28 and TRBJ2-5; 7 bases align to TRBD1. The V and J ends lost 8 bases and 3 bases, in that order; junction bases with no gene match: 6. Germline assignment: CDR1 MDHEN and CDR2 SYDVKM. CDR3 length: 13 amino acids.

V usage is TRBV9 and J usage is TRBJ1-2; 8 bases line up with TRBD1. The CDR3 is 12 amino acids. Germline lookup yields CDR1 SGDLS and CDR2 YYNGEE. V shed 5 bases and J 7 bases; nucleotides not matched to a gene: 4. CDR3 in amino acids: CASSSDRGGYTF. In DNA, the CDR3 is TGTGCCAGCAGTTCAGACAGGGGTGGCTACACCTTC.

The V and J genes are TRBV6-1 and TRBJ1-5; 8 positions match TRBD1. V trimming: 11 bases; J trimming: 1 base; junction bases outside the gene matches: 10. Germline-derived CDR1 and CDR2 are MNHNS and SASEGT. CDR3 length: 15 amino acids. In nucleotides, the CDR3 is TGTGCCGTCACGATGGGACAGGCAAGCAATCAGCCCCAGCATTTT. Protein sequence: CAVTMGQASNQPQHF.

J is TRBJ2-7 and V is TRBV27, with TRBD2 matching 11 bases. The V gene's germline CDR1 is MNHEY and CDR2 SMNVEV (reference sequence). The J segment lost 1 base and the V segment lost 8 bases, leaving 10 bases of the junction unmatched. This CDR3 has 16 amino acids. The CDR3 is CASGGGRTSGSYEQYF. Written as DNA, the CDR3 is TGTGCCAGCGGTGGGGGCAGGACTAGCGGGTCCTACGAGCAGTACTTC.

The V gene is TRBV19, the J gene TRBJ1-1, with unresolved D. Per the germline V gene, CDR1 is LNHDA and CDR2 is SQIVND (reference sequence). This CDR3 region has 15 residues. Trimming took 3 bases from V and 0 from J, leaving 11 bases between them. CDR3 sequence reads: CASSIRQDMNTEAFF. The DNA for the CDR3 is TGTGCCAGTAGTATTAGGCAGGATATGAACACTGAAGCTTTCTTT.

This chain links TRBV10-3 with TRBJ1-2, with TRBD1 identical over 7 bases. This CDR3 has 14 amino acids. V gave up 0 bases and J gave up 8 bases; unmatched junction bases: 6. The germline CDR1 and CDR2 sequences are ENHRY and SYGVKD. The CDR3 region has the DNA TGTGCCATCAGTGAGTCAGCAGGGGGTGACGGCTACACCTTC. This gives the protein CAISESAGGDGYTF.

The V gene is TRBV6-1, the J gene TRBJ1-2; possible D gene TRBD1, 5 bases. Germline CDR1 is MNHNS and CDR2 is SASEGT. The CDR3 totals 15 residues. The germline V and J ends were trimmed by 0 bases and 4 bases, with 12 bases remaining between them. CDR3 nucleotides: TGTGCCAGCAGTGAAGCCCCCCGGACAAGCTATGGCTACACCTTC. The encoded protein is CASSEAPRTSYGYTF.

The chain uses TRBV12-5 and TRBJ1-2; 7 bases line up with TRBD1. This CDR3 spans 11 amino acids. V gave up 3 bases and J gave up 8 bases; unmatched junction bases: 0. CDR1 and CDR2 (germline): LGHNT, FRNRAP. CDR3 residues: CASGLGGGYTF. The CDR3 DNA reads TGTGCTAGTGGTTTAGGGGGCGGCTACACCTTC.